This T cell receptor beta chain was recovered during a study of T cells expressing NK-cell markers. Study in general: It was from sorted CD3+CD56+NKG2C+, CD3+CD56+NKG2C- and CD3+CD56-NKG2C+ T cells that TCR beta repertoires came. Findings of the study overall: Four donors' CD3+CD56-NKG2C+ cells were dominated by the same clonotypes. Uncertainty persisted over the HCMV specificity of expanded NKG2C+ T cell clones.

Libraries used 5'RACE template switching adding universal primer site and UMIs. TCRdb re-called the 5' RACE reads and shows each CDR3 protein once, DNA omitted. The listing records roughly 450,000 distinct CDR3 sequences. Points on this clonotype: The target antigen is unknown.

From germline, CDR1 is GTSNPN and CDR2 SVGIG (reference sequence). The CDR3 has 15 residues. The chain links TRBV30 to TRBJ1-1; TCRdb returns TRBD1, unconfirmable since there is no DNA. The TCR originated in a woman in her fifties or sixties in good health. Input material: blood T cells: a sorted CD56 or NKG2C T cell subset, CD4+ or CD8+ T cells, or bulk PBMC T cells (not recorded which). The CDR3 here is CAWKRNGQQGTEAFF.